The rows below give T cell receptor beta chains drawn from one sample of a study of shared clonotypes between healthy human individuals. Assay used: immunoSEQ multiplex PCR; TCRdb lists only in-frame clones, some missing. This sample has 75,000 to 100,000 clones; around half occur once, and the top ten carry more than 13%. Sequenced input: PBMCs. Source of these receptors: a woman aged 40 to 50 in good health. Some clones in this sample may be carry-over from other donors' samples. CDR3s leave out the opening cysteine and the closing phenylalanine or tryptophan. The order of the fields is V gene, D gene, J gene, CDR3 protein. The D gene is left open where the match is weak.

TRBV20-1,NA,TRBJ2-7,SALLVVEQY
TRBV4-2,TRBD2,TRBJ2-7,ASSQEGTGLAGPYEQY
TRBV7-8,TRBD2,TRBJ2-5,ASSTGGQQETQY
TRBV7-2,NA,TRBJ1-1,ASSKRGDTEAF
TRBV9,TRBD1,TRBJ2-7,ASSVEGTGSYEQY
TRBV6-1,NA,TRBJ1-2,ASSQGDGYT
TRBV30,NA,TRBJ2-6,AWSLSGANVLT
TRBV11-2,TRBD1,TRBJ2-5,ASSLDRWDRGETQY
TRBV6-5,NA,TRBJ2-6,ASSSPGVSGANVLT
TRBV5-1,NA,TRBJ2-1,ASSLVRTSGYSYNEQF
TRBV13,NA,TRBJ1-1,ASSLVGAGDSTEAF
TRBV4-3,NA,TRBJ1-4,ASSPRQAQTTNEKLF
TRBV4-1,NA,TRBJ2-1,ASSQDLGLEQF
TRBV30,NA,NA,AFGRFEQY
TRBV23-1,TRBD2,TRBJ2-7,ASSQSVSGRVHEQY
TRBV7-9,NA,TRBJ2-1,ASSLWLSEQF
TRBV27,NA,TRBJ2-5,ASSLSSQGTETQY
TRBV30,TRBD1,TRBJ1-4,AFSTGTGGIGEKLF
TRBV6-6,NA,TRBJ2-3,ASSYSGSSVADTQY
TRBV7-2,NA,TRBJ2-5,ASSLAVAERGQY
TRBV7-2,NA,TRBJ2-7,ASRLTISGEQY
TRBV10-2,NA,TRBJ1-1,ARKPDPNTEAF
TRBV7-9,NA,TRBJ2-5,ASSLAIETQY
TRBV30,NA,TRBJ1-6,AWGSIGVNSPLH
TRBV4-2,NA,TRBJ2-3,ASSPWLGADTQY
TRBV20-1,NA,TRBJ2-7,SAWGGREQY
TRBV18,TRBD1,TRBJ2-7,ASSHGQGYEQY
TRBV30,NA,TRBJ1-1,AWNRESSTEAF